A selection of T cell receptor beta chains follows, all from one sample in a study of cytomegalovirus exposure and HLA in healthy donors. Some clones are missing from TCRdb's copy, which holds only in-frame ones; the method was immunoSEQ multiplex PCR. Of about 130,000 clones listed, 89% are singletons. The sequencing sample was made of PBMCs. All receptors come from a woman aged 18-29 years in good health and CMV-seronegative. The CDR3 runs from the conserved cysteine through the conserved F or W. The order of the fields is J gene, D gene, clone size, V gene, CDR3 DNA, CDR3 protein. D genes are given only for firm matches. Size is stated for part of the rows, as once, few or many counts, or as a class when the clone is expanded.

j_gene: TRBJ1-2; d_gene: TRBD1; abundance: .; v_gene: TRBV27; CDR3nt: TGTGCCAGCAGTATTCGACAGGGCCTCTATGGCTACACCTTC; CDR3aa: CASSIRQGLYGYTF
j_gene: TRBJ2-1; d_gene: .; abundance: .; v_gene: TRBV13; CDR3nt: TGTGCCAGCAGCGGTCCTAGAACCACCCCGTTCTTC; CDR3aa: CASSGPRTTPFF
j_gene: TRBJ2-5; d_gene: TRBD1; abundance: .; v_gene: TRBV5-1; CDR3nt: TGCGCCAGCTTCGATCAGGGGGACCAAGAGACCCAGTACTTC; CDR3aa: CASFDQGDQETQYF
j_gene: TRBJ1-1; d_gene: .; abundance: .; v_gene: TRBV6-4; CDR3nt: TGTGCCAGCCGACAAGATCCAAACACTGAAGCTTTCTTT; CDR3aa: CASRQDPNTEAFF
j_gene: TRBJ2-7; d_gene: TRBD2; abundance: .; v_gene: TRBV6-5; CDR3nt: TGTGCCAGCAGTCCGACTAGCGGGTCCTACGAGCAGTACTTC; CDR3aa: CASSPTSGSYEQYF
j_gene: TRBJ2-1; d_gene: .; abundance: .; v_gene: TRBV28; CDR3nt: TGTGCCAGCAGCGGGGGAGAGAGTGAGCAGTTCTTC; CDR3aa: CASSGGESEQFF
j_gene: TRBJ1-1; d_gene: TRBD1; abundance: .; v_gene: TRBV15; CDR3nt: TGTGCCACCAGCAGACCGTCAGGGGGGTACACTGAAGCTTTCTTT; CDR3aa: CATSRPSGGYTEAFF
j_gene: TRBJ2-1; d_gene: .; abundance: .; v_gene: TRBV27; CDR3nt: TGTGCCAGCACTCCGACAGTCAACAATGAGCAGTTCTTC; CDR3aa: CASTPTVNNEQFF
j_gene: TRBJ2-1; d_gene: TRBD2; abundance: once; v_gene: TRBV6-5; CDR3nt: TGTGCCAGCAGTTACGAGGGGACTAGTGTCACCGGTGAGCAGTTCTTC; CDR3aa: CASSYEGTSVTGEQFF
j_gene: TRBJ1-5; d_gene: .; abundance: few; v_gene: TRBV30; CDR3nt: TGTGCCTGGAGCCCCCCCGTGAGTCAGCCCCAGCATTTT; CDR3aa: CAWSPPVSQPQHF
j_gene: TRBJ1-4; d_gene: TRBD1; abundance: once; v_gene: TRBV11-2; CDR3nt: TGTGCCAGCAGCTTAGAGAGACAGGGAGGCGAAAAACTGTTTTTT; CDR3aa: CASSLERQGGEKLFF
j_gene: TRBJ1-2; d_gene: .; abundance: .; v_gene: TRBV5-6; CDR3nt: TGTGCCAGCAGCTGGTCGAGTTTTGGCTACACCTTC; CDR3aa: CASSWSSFGYTF
j_gene: TRBJ2-5; d_gene: .; abundance: .; v_gene: TRBV6-1; CDR3nt: TGTGCCAGCAGTGAGTCCAGGGTGGATGGAGAGACCCAGTACTTC; CDR3aa: CASSESRVDGETQYF
j_gene: TRBJ1-1; d_gene: .; abundance: .; v_gene: TRBV10-2; CDR3nt: TGCGCCAGCCTTCAGGAGGGGTGGATGAACACTGAAGCTTTCTTT; CDR3aa: CASLQEGWMNTEAFF
j_gene: TRBJ2-1; d_gene: TRBD2; abundance: .; v_gene: TRBV25-1; CDR3nt: TGTGCCAGCAGGGGGGGGACTTACAATGAGCAGTTCTTC; CDR3aa: CASRGGTYNEQFF
j_gene: TRBJ1-5; d_gene: .; abundance: .; v_gene: TRBV10-3; CDR3nt: TGTGCCATCAGTGAGGGCAGGAATAGCAATCAGCCCCAGCATTTT; CDR3aa: CAISEGRNSNQPQHF
j_gene: TRBJ1-4; d_gene: .; abundance: .; v_gene: TRBV18; CDR3nt: TGTGCCAGCTCACCTCCCGGTGATAATGAAAAACTGTTTTTT; CDR3aa: CASSPPGDNEKLFF